This T cell receptor (beta chain) was captured in a study of CD8 T cells in Susac syndrome. Blood CD8+ and CD4+ T cells underwent high-throughput TCR beta sequencing. Negative isolation yielded CD4+ and CD8+ T cells, and FACS enriched TEMRA cells. With 1 base clipped from V and 2 bases from J, the junction kept 2 bases outside the gene matches. CDR3 size: 15 residues. The germline V gene has CDR1 SGHRS and CDR2 YFSETQ. An input of roughly 0.5 to 1 ug of RNA was subjected to reverse transcription using random hexamers. TCRdb re-called the immunoSEQ multiplex PCR reads with MiXCR, one entry per CDR3 protein. The data contain under 550,000 distinct CDR3 sequences, approximately 85% of them singletons.

The receptor comes from a human donor with multiple sclerosis. The V and J genes are TRBV5-1 and TRBJ1-4, with TRBD1 identical over 7 bases. The sample consisted of CD8+ T cells from PBMCs. CDR3 sequence: CASSLWDSTNEKLFF. In nucleotides, the CDR3 is TGCGCCAGCAGCTTGTGGGACAGCACTAATGAAAAACTGTTTTTT.